This TCR beta chain was sequenced in a study of cytomegalovirus exposure and HLA in healthy donors. Looking at the study overall: Prior work identified some 120 million unique TCR beta sequences in approximately 180 million T cells. Study-level findings and limits: With later analysis, a missense DCLRE1C variant became linked to TCR beta V- and J-gene trimming.

The CDR3 totals 13 residues. The germline gives CDR1 SGHDN, CDR2 FVKESK. V was trimmed by 2 bases and J by 3 bases, leaving 7 bases between them. The primer mix had 60 Vbeta and 13 Jbeta primers. Clones were sequenced by immunoSEQ multiplex PCR, and TCRdb holds only the in-frame ones, with some missing. The repertoire holds about 170,000 clones, with 62% as singletons. In the case of this clone: Its antigen is undetermined.

The chain has TRBV14 and TRBJ1-1; no definite D call. This TCR was recovered from a man between 35 and 55 years old in good health and CMV-seronegative. Sequenced sample: PBMCs. Written as DNA, the CDR3 is TGTGCCAGCAGCCAACAACGGGACACTGAAGCTTTCTTT. Amino acid sequence: CASSQQRDTEAFF.